The TCR beta chain under discussion was sequenced for a study of shared clonotypes between healthy human individuals. Method: immunoSEQ multiplex PCR; TCRdb's copy keeps in-frame clones and lacks some. The table has 1.4 million to 1.5 million clones, more than 95% seen once. CDR1 and CDR2 (germline): SEHNR, FQNEAQ (reference sequence). There are 15 residues in the CDR3. V was pared by 1 base and J by 3 bases, with 10 bases between. The receptor comes from a man between 25 and 39 years old in good health. The chain links TRBV7-9 to TRBJ2-1; D is unclear. Specimen: naive CD4+ T cells sorted from blood. Subset indicated: CD45RA+ positively selected. The CDR3 DNA reads TGTGCCAGCAGCTTAGTCGCTAGGAACTACAATGAGCAGTTCTTC. This sequence encodes CASSLVARNYNEQFF.